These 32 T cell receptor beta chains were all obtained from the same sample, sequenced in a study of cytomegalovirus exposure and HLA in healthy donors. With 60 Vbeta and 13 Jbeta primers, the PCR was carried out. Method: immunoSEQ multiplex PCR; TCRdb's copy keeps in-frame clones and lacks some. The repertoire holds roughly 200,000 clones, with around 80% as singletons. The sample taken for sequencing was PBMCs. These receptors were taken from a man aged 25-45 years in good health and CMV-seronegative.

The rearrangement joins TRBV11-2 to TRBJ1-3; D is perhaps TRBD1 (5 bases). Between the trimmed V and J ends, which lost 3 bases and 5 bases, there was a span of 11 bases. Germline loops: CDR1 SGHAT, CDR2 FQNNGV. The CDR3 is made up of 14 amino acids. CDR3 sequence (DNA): TGTGCCAGCAGCTTTCAGGGTAGTCGAAACACCATATATTTT. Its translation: CASSFQGSRNTIYF. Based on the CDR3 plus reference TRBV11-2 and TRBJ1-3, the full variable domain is EAGVAQSPRYKIIEKRQSVAFWCNPISGHATLYWYQQILGQGPKLLIQFQNNGVVDDSQLPKDRFSAERLKGVDSTLKIQPAKLEDSAVYLCASSFQGSRNTIYFGEGSWLTVV.

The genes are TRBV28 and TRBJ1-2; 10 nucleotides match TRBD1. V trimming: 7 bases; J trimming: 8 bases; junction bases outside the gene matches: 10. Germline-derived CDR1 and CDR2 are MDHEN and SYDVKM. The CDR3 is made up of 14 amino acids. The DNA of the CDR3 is TGTGCCAGCACGGGACAGGGGCCGGTTGAGGGCTACACCTTC. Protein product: CASTGQGPVEGYTF.

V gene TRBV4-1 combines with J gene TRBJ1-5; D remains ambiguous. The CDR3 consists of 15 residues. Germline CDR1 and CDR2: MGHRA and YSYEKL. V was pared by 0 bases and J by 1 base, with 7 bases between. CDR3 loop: CASSQDMQSNQPQHF. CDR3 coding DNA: TGCGCCAGCAGCCAAGATATGCAGAGCAATCAGCCCCAGCATTTT.

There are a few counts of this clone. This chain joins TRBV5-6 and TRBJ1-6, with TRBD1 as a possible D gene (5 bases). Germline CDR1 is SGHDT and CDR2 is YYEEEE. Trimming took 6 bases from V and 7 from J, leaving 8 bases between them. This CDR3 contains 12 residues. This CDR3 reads CASNRGNSPLHF. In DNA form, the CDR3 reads TGTGCCAGCAATAGGGGAAATTCACCCCTCCACTTT.

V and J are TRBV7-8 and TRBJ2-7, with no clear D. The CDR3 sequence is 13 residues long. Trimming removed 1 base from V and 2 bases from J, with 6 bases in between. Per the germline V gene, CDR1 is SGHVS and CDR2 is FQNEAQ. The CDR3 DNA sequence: TGTGCCAGCAGCTTAGACACCGCCTACGAGCAGTACTTC. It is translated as CASSLDTAYEQYF.

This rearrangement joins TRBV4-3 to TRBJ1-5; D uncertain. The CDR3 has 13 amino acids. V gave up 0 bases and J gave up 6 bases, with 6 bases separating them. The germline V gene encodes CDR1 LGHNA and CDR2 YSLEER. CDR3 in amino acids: CASSQDLGQPQHF. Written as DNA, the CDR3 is TGCGCCAGCAGCCAAGATCTCGGTCAGCCCCAGCATTTT.

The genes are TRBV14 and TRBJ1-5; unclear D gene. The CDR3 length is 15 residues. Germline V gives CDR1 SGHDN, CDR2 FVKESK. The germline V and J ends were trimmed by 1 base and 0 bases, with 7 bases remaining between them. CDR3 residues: CASSQGPYSNQPQHF. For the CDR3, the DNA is TGTGCCAGCAGCCAAGGGCCTTATAGCAATCAGCCCCAGCATTTT.

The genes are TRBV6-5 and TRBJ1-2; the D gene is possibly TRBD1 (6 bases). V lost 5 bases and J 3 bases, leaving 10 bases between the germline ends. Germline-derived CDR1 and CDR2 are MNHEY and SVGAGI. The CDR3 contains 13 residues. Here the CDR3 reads CASSLYRDYGYTF. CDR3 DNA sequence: TGTGCCAGCAGTCTTTACAGGGACTATGGCTACACCTTC.

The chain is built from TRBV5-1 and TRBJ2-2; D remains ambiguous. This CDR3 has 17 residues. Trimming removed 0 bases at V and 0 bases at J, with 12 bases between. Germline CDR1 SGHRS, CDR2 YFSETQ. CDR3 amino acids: CASSLASVNSNTGELFF. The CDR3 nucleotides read TGCGCCAGCAGCTTGGCTAGTGTCAATTCGAACACCGGGGAGCTGTTTTTT. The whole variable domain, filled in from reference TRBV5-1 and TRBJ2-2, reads KAGVTQTPRYLIKTRGQQVTLSCSPISGHRSVSWYQQTPGQGLQFLFEYFSETQRNKGNFPGRFSGRQFSNSRSEMNVSTLELGDSALYLCASSLASVNSNTGELFFGEGSRLTVL.

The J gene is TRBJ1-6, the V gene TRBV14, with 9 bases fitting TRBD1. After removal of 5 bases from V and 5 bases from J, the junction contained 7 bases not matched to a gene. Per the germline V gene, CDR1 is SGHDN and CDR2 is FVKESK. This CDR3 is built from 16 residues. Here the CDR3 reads CASSARQGGDNSPLHF. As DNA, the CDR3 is TGTGCCAGCAGCGCTAGACAGGGGGGTGATAATTCACCCCTCCACTTT. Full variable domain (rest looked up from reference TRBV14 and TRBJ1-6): EAGVTQFPSHSVIEKGQTVTLRCDPISGHDNLYWYRRVMGKEIKFLLHFVKESKQDESGMPNNRFLAERTGGTYSTLKVQPAELEDSGVYFCASSARQGGDNSPLHFGNGTRLTVT.

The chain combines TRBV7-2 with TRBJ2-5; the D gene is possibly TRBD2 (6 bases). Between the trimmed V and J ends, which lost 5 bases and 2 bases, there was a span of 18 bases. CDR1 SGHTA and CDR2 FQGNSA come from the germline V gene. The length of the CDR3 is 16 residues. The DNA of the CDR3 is TGTGCCAGCAGCCACCCCTGGGCGGGGCCTCAAGAGACCCAGTACTTC. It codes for CASSHPWAGPQETQYF.

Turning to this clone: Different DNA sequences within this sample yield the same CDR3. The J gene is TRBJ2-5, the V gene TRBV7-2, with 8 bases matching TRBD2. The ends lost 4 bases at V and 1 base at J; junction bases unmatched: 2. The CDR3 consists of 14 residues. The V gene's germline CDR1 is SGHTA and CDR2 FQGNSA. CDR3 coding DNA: TGTGCCAGCAGCTACGGGGGGGCCCAAGAGACCCAGTACTTC. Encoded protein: CASSYGGAQETQYF.

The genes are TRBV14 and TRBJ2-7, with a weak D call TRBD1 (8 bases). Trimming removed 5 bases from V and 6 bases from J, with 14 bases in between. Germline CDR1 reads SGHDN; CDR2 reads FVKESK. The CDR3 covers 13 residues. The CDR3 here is CASSAYRGGEQYF. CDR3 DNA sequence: TGTGCCAGCAGCGCATACAGGGGGGGCGAGCAGTACTTC.

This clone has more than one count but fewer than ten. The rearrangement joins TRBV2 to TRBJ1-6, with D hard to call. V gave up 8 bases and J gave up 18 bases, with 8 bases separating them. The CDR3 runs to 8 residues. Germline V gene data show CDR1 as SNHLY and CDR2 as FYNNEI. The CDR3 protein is CASGSPHF. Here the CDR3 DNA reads TGTGCCAGCGGTAGTCCCCACTTT.

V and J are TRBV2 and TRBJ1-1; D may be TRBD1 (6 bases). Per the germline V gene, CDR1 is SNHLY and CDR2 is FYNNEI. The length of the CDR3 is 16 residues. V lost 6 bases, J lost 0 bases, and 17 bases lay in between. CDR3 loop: CASRSRTATLNTEAFF. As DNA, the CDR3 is TGTGCCAGCAGATCGAGGACAGCTACCCTGAACACTGAAGCTTTCTTT.

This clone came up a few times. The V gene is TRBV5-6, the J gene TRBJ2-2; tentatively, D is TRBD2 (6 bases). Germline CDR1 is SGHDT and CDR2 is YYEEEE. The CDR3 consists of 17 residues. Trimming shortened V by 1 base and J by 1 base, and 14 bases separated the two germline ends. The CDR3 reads CASSLFRDSLNTGELFF. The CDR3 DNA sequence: TGTGCCAGCAGCTTGTTCCGGGACTCCCTGAACACCGGGGAGCTGTTTTTT.

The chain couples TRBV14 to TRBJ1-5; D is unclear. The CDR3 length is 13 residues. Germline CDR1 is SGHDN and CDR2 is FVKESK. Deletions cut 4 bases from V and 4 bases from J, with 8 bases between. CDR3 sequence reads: CASSLSVNQPQHF. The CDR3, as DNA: TGTGCCAGCAGCCTCAGTGTTAATCAGCCCCAGCATTTT. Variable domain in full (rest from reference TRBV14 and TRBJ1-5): EAGVTQFPSHSVIEKGQTVTLRCDPISGHDNLYWYRRVMGKEIKFLLHFVKESKQDESGMPNNRFLAERTGGTYSTLKVQPAELEDSGVYFCASSLSVNQPQHFGDGTRLSIL.

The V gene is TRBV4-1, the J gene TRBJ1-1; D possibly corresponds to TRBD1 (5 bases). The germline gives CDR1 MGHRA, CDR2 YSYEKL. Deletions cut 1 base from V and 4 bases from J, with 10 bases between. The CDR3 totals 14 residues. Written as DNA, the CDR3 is TGCGCCAGCAGCCAAGTGCAGGGTAGCACTGAAGCTTTCTTT. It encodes CASSQVQGSTEAFF.

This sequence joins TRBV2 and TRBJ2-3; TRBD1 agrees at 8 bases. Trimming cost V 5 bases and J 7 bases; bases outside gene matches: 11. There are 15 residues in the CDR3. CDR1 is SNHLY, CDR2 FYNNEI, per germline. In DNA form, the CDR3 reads TGTGCCAGCAGTAGGACAGGGCATAACGGTCATACGCAGTATTTT. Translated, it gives CASSRTGHNGHTQYF.

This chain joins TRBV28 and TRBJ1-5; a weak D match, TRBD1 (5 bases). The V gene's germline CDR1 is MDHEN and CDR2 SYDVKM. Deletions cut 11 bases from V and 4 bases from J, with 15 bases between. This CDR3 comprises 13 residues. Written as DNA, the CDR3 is TGTGCCTCCGGGGGGATTGTAAATCAGCCCCAGCATTTT. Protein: CASGGIVNQPQHF.

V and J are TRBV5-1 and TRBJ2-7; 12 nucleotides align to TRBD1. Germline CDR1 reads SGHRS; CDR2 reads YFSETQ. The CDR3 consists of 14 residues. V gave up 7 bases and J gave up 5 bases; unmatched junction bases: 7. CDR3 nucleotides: TGCGCCAGCCGGCTCTGGGACAGGGGGCACGAGCAGTACTTC. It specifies CASRLWDRGHEQYF.

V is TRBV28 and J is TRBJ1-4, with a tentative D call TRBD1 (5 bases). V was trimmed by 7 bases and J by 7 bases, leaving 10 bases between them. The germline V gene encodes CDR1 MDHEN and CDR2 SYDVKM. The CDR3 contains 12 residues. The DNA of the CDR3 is TGTGCCAGCACCGGGGGACTTGAAAAACTGTTTTTT. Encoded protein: CASTGGLEKLFF.

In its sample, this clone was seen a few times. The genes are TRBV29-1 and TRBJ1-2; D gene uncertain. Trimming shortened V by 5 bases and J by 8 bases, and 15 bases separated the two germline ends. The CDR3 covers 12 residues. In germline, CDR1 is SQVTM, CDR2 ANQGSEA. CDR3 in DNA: TGCAGCGTTTCCTGGGCGAGACACGGCTACACCTTC. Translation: CSVSWARHGYTF.

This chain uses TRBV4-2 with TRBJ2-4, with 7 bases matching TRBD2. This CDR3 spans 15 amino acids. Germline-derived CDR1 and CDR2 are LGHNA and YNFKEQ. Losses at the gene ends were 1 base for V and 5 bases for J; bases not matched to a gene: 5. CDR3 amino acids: CASSQGEGYENIQYF. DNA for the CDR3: TGTGCCAGCAGCCAAGGGGAGGGGTATGAAAACATTCAGTACTTC.

CDR3 amino acids: CASSSPQVLKAFF. The CDR3 bases are TGTGCCAGCAGTTCACCCCAGGTTCTCAAAGCTTTCTTT. This chain joins TRBV28 and TRBJ1-1; unclear D gene. Trimming removed 4 bases at V and 9 bases at J, with 15 bases between. Germline-derived CDR1 and CDR2 are MDHEN and SYDVKM. CDR3 length equals 13 residues.

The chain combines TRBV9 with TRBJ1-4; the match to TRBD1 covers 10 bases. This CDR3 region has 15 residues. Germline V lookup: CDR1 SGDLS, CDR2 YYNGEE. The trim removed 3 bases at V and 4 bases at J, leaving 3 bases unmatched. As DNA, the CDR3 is TGTGCCAGCAGCGACCGGACAGGGGGTAATGAAAAACTGTTTTTT. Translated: CASSDRTGGNEKLFF.

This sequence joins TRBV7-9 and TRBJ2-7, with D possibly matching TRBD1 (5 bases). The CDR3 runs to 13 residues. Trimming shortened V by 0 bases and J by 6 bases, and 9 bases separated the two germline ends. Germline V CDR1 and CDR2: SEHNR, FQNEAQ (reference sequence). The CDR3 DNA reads TGTGCCAGCAGCTTAGCGGGGCAGCGCGAGCAGTACTTC. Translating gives CASSLAGQREQYF. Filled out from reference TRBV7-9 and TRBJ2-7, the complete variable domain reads DTGVSQNPRHKITKRGQNVTFRCDPISEHNRLYWYRQTLGQGPEFLTYFQNEAQLEKSRLLSDRFSAERPKGSFSTLEIQRTEQGDSAMYLCASSLAGQREQYFGPGTRLTVT.

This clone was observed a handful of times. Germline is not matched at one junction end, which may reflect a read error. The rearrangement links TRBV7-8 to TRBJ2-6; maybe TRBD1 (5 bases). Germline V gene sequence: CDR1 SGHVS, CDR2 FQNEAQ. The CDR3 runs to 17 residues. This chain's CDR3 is CASSLVQVISGASVLTF. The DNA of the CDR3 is TGTGCCAGCAGCTTAGTTCAGGTCATCTCTGGGGCCAGCGTCCTGACTTTC.

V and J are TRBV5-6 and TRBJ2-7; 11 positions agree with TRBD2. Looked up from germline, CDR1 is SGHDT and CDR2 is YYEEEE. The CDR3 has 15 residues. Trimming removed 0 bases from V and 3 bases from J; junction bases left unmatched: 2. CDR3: CASSLAGTSGYEQYF. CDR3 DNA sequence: TGTGCCAGCAGCTTGGCCGGGACTAGCGGCTACGAGCAGTACTTC.

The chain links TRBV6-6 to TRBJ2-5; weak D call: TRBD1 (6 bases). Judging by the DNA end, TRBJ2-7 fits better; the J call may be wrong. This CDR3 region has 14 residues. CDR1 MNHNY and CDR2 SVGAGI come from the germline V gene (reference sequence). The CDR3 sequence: CASSFFEGGYEQYF. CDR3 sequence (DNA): TGTGCCAGCAGTTTTTTCGAAGGGGGTTACGAGCAGTACTTC.

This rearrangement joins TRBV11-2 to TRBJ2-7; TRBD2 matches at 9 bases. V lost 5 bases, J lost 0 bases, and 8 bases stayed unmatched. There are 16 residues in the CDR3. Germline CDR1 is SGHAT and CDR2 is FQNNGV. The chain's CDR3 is CASSPGLAKSSYEQYF. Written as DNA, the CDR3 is TGTGCCAGCAGCCCCGGACTAGCGAAGAGCTCCTACGAGCAGTACTTC. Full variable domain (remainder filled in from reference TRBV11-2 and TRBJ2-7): EAGVAQSPRYKIIEKRQSVAFWCNPISGHATLYWYQQILGQGPKLLIQFQNNGVVDDSQLPKDRFSAERLKGVDSTLKIQPAKLEDSAVYLCASSPGLAKSSYEQYFGPGTRLTVT.

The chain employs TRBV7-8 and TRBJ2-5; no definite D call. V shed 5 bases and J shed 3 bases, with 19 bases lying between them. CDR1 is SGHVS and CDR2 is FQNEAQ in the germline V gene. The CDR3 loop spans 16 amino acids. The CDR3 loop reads CASSPRPGFTKETQYF. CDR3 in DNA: TGTGCCAGCAGCCCCAGGCCAGGATTTACCAAAGAGACCCAGTACTTC.